This TCR beta chain originates from a study of shared clonotypes between healthy human individuals. The healthy adult donors were HIV-negative and reported no recent acute infections or vaccinations. Assay: immunoSEQ multiplex PCR; the TCRdb copy retains only in-frame clones and omits some. The table includes some 480,000 clones, around 79% detected once. A remark on this clone: A junction boundary mismatches the germline segment, possibly from a read error.

Germline V lookup: CDR1 SGHVS, CDR2 FQNEAQ. The CDR3 extends over 11 amino acids. The TCR originated in a woman between 40 and 55 years old in good health. Some clones in this sample may be carry-over from other donors' samples. Sequencing was done on a sample of PBMCs. The rearrangement joins TRBV7-8 to TRBJ2-1; 9 bases are a match to TRBD2. The CDR3 coding sequence is TGTGCCAGCAGCTTGCGGGAGGGCCGGGTCTTC. This sequence encodes CASSLREGRVF.